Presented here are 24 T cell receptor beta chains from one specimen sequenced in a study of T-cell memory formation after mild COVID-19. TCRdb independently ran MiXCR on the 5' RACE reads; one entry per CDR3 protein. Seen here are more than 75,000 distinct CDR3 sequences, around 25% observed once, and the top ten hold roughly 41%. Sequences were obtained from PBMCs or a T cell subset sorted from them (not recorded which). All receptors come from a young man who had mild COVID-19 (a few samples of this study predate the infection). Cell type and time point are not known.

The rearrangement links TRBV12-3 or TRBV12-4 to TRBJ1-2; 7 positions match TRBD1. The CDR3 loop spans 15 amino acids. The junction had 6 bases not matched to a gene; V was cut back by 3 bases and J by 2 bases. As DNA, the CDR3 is TGTGCCAGCAGTTTGAGGGGGCTAGGGAACTATGGCTACACCTTC. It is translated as CASSLRGLGNYGYTF.

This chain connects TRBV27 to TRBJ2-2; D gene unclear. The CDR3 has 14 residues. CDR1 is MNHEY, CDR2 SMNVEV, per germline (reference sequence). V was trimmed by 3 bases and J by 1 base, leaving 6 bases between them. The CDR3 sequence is CASSFNVNTGELFF. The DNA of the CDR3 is TGTGCCAGCAGTTTCAACGTGAACACCGGGGAGCTGTTTTTT.

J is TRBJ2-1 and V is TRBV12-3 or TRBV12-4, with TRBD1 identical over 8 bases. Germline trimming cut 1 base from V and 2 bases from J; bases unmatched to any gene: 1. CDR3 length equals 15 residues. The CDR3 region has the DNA TGTGCCAGCAGTTTAGAGGGACAGGCCTACAATGAGCAGTTCTTC. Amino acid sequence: CASSLEGQAYNEQFF.

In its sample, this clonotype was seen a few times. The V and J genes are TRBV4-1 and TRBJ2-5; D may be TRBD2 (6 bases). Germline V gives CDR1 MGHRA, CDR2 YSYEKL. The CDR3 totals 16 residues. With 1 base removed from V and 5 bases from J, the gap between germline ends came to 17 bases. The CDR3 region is CASSQAPGYGGETQYF. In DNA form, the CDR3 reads TGCGCCAGCAGCCAAGCACCAGGGTATGGGGGGGAGACCCAGTACTTC.

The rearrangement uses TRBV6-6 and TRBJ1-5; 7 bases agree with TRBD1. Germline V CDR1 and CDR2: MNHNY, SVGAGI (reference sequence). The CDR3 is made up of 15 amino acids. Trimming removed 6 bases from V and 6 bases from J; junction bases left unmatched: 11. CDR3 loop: CASRPGTVGFQPQHF. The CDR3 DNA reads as TGTGCCAGCAGACCTGGGACAGTCGGATTTCAGCCCCAGCATTTT.

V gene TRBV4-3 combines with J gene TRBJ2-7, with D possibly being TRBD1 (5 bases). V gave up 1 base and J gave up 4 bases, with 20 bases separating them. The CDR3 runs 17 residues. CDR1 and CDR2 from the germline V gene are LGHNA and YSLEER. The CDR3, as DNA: TGCGCCAGCAGCCAAGCCGCAGGGATAGGTCTTGGGTACGAGCAGTACGTC. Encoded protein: CASSQAAGIGLGYEQYV.

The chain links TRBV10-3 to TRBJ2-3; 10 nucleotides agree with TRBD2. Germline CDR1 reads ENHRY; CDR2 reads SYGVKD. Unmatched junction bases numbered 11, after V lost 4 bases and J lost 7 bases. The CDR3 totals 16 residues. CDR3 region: CAISALAGATSHTQYF. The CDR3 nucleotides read TGTGCCATCAGTGCCCTAGCGGGGGCGACGTCGCATACGCAGTATTTT.

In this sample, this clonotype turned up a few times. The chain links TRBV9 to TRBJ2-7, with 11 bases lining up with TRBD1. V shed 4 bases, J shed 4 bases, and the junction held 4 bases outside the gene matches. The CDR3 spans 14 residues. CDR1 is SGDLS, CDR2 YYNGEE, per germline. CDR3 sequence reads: CASSSGQGAYEQYF. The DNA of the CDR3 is TGTGCCAGCAGCTCCGGACAGGGGGCTTACGAGCAGTACTTC.

In DNA form, the CDR3 reads TGTGCCAGTAGCCTCCACTTGGACAGGGAGCAGTACGTC. This translates into CASSLHLDREQYV. The chain has TRBV19 and TRBJ2-7; 7 bases fit TRBD1. CDR1 and CDR2 (germline): LNHDA, SQIVND (reference sequence). V was pared by 6 bases and J by 7 bases, with 9 bases of the junction left unmatched. The CDR3 consists of 13 residues.

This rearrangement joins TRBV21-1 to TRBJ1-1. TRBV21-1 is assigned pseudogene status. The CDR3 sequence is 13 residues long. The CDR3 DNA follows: TGTGCCAGCAGCATCTGGGAATCCACTGAAGCTTTCTTT. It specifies CASSIWESTEAFF.

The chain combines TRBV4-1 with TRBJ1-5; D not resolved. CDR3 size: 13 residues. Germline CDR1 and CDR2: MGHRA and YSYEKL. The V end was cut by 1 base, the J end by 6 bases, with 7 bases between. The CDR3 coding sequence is TGCGCCAGCAGCCAAGGGCTGGGTCAGCCCCAGCATTTT. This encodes CASSQGLGQPQHF.

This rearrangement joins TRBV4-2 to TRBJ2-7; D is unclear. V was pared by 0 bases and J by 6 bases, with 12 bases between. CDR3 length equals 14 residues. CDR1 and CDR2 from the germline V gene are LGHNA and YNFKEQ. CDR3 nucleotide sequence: TGTGCCAGCAGCCAAGATGTGGAAACGGGCGAGCAGTACTTC. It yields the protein CASSQDVETGEQYF.

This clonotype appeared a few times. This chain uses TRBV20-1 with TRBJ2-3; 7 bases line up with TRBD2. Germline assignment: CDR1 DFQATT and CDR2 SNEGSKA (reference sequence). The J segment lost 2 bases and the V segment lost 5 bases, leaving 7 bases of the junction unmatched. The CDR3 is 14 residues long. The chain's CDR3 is CSASGTIYTDTQYF. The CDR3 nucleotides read TGCAGTGCTTCCGGGACTATATACACAGATACGCAGTATTTT.

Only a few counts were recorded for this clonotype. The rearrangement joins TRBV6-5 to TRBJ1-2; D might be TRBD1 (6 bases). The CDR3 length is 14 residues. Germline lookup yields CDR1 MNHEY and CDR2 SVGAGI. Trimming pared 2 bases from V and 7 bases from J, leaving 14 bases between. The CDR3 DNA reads TGTGCCAGCAGTTACGTGGCAGGGGTTGCTGGCTACACCTTC. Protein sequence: CASSYVAGVAGYTF.

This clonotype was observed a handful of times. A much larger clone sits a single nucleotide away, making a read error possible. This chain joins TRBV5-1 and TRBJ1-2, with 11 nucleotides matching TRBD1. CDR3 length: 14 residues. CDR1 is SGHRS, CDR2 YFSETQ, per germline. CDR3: CASRLGQGDYGYTF. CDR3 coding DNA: TGCGCCAGCAGATTGGGACAGGGGGACTATGGCTACACCTTC.

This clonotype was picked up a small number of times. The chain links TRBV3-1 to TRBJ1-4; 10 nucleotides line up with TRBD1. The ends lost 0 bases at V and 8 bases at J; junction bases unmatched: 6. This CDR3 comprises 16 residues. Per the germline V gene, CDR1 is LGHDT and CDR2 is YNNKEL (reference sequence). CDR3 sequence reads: CASSQERTGGEEKLFF. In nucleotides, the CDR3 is TGTGCCAGCAGCCAAGAGCGGACAGGGGGTGAAGAAAAACTGTTTTTT.

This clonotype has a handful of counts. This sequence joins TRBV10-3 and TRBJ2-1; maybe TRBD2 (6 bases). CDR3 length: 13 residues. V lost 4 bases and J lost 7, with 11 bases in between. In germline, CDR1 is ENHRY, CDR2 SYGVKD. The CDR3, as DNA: TGTGCCATCAGTGCATACCGGGGGAATGAGCAGTTCTTC. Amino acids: CAISAYRGNEQFF.

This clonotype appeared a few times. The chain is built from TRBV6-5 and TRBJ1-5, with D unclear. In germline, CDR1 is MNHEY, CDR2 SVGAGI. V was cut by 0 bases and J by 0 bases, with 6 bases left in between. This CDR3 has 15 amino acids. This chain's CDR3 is CASSYSPDSNQPQHF. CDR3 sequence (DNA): TGTGCCAGCAGTTACTCCCCTGATAGCAATCAGCCCCAGCATTTT.

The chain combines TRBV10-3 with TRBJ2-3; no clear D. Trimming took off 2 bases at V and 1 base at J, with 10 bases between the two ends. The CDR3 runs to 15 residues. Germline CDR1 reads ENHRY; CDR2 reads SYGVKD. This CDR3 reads CAISESRAGTDTQYF. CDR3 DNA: TGTGCCATCAGTGAGAGCCGAGCCGGCACAGATACGCAGTATTTT.

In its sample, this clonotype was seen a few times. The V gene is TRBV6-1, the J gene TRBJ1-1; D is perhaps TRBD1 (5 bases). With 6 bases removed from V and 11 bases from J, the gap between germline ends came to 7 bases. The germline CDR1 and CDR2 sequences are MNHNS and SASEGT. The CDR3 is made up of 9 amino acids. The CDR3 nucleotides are TGTGCCAGCAGGGAGGGGGCTTTCTTT. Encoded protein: CASREGAFF.

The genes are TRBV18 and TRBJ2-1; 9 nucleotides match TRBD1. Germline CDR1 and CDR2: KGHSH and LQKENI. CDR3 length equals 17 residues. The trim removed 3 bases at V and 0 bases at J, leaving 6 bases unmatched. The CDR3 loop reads CASSPDRGWSSYNEQFF. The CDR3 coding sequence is TGTGCCAGCTCACCGGACAGGGGCTGGAGCTCCTACAATGAGCAGTTCTTC.

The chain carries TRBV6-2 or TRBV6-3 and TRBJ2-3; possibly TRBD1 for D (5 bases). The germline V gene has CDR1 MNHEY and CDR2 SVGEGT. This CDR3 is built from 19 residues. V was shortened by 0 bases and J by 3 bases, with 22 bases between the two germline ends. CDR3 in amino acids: CASSYSSRVPKHGTDTQYF. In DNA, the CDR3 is TGTGCCAGCAGTTACTCGAGCAGGGTACCCAAGCACGGGACAGATACGCAGTATTTT.

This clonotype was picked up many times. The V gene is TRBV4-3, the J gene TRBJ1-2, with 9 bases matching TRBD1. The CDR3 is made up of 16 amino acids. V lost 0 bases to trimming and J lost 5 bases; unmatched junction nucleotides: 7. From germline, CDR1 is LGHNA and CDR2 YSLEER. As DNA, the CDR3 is TGCGCCAGCAGCCAAGACCCGGGACAGGGAATTTATGGCTACACCTTC. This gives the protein CASSQDPGQGIYGYTF.

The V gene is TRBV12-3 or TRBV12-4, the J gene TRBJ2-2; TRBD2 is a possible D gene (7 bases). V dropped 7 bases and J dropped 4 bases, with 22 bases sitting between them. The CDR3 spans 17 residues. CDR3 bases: TGTGCCAGCACCCTGGGGTGGGGGGGGGCTAGCACCGGGGAGCTGTTTTTT. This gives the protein CASTLGWGGASTGELFF.